These T cell receptor beta chains were read from a single sample in a study of beta chain features in type 1 diabetes. TCRdb keeps only in-frame clones here, not all; method: immunoSEQ multiplex PCR. The sample includes approximately 250,000 clones, approximately 11% seen only once; the top ten take over 0.015%. Sequencing was done on a sample of naive CD4+ T cells from blood. These receptors came from a man aged 25-45 years with type 1 diabetes. CDR3s include the opening cysteine and the closing phenylalanine or tryptophan. A D gene is named only where the DNA matches it firmly. Some rows mark clone size as missing; the rest say once, few, many or name a class of expanded clone.

cdr3_length	j_call	d_call	v_call	clone_size	cdr3_nt	cdr3_aa
15	TRBJ1-2	-	TRBV4-2	few	TGTGCCAGCAGCCAAGACCGACAGACTAACTATGGCTACACCTTC	CASSQDRQTNYGYTF
15	TRBJ1-5	-	TRBV27	-	TGTGCCAGCAGTTTATCCAGCAGGGCCGCTCAGCCCCAGCATTTT	CASSLSSRAAQPQHF
14	TRBJ2-5	-	TRBV5-1	-	TGCGCCAGCAGCCCTGGGGGGGCCCAAGAGACCCAGTACTTC	CASSPGGAQETQYF
16	TRBJ2-3	-	TRBV11-2	-	TGTGCCAGCAGCTTTGCGGGGGCCTCTATCACAGATACGCAGTATTTT	CASSFAGASITDTQYF
11	TRBJ1-2	-	TRBV20-1	-	TGCAGTGCTAGTGTCAGGGGCGGCTACACCTTC	CSASVRGGYTF
14	TRBJ1-5	TRBD1	TRBV2	few	TGTGCCAGCATTTCGACAGGGATAATACAGCCCCAGCATTTT	CASISTGIIQPQHF
14	TRBJ1-2	-	TRBV7-9	-	TGTGCCAGCAGCTTCCGGACAGACAACTATGGCTACACCTTC	CASSFRTDNYGYTF
15	TRBJ2-1	-	TRBV6-5	-	TGTGCCAGCACCTTCTTGAGGGGGGGCTGGAATGAGCAGTTCTTC	CASTFLRGGWNEQFF
13	TRBJ2-5	TRBD2	TRBV7-9	few	TGTGCCAGCAGCTCAGGGAGGGAAGAGACCCAGTACTTC	CASSSGREETQYF
15	TRBJ1-1	TRBD1	TRBV29-1	-	TGCAGCGCTAGGCTACAGGGGCGACTGAACACTGAAGCTTTCTTT	CSARLQGRLNTEAFF
15	TRBJ2-1	TRBD2	TRBV7-8	-	TGTGCCAGCAGCTTAGAACTAGCGTTCTACAATGAGCAGTTCTTC	CASSLELAFYNEQFF